Each of the 28 T cell receptor beta chains below was sequenced from the same sample in a study of cytomegalovirus exposure and HLA in healthy donors. The PCR ran on 60 Vbeta and 13 Jbeta primers. The method was immunoSEQ multiplex PCR; TCRdb's version includes in-frame clones alone and lacks a portion of them. The data contain roughly 100,000 clones, more than 75% of them seen just once; the ten biggest clones take up around a tenth. Sequences were obtained from PBMCs. The receptors were sampled from a human donor in good health.

This clone was seen only a few times. The chain couples TRBV4-3 to TRBJ2-7; no clear D gene. V was shortened by 2 bases and J by 0 bases, with 5 bases between the two germline ends. CDR1 LGHNA and CDR2 YSLEER come from the germline V gene. The CDR3 runs to 13 residues. The CDR3 sequence is CASSQLISYEQYF. The CDR3, as DNA: TGCGCCAGCAGCCAACTTATCTCCTACGAGCAGTACTTC.

This rearrangement joins TRBV9 to TRBJ2-4; 8 bases agree with TRBD2. Per the germline V gene, CDR1 is SGDLS and CDR2 is YYNGEE. The CDR3 consists of 14 residues. V trimming: 3 bases; J trimming: 5 bases; junction bases outside the gene matches: 4. Here the CDR3 reads CASSAGLVENIQYF. The CDR3 nucleotides read TGTGCCAGCAGCGCGGGACTAGTCGAAAACATTCAGTACTTC.

The chain links TRBV7-9 to TRBJ1-1; D ambiguous. The CDR3 is 11 amino acids. In germline, CDR1 is SEHNR, CDR2 FQNEAQ (reference sequence). V was shortened by 6 bases and J by 11 bases, with 13 bases between the two germline ends. The CDR3 DNA sequence: TGTGCCAGCAGTCCCGACTGGCTGGCTTTCTTT. This encodes CASSPDWLAFF. The whole variable domain, remainder taken from reference TRBV7-9 and TRBJ1-1, is DTGVSQNPRHKITKRGQNVTFRCDPISEHNRLYWYRQTLGQGPEFLTYFQNEAQLEKSRLLSDRFSAERPKGSFSTLEIQRTEQGDSAMYLCASSPDWLAFFGQGTRLTVV.

The chain combines TRBV6-5 with TRBJ1-2; TRBD1 is a possible D gene (5 bases). This CDR3 has 16 amino acids. Germline CDR1 MNHEY, CDR2 SVGAGI. Trimming shortened V by 0 bases and J by 0 bases, and 11 bases separated the two germline ends. The CDR3 spells CASSYSGTGANYGYTF. The CDR3 DNA reads TGTGCCAGCAGTTACTCAGGGACTGGAGCTAACTATGGCTACACCTTC.

The chain joins TRBV13 to TRBJ1-2, with 9 bases identical to TRBD1. The CDR3 runs 15 residues. V shed 5 bases, J shed 0 bases, and the junction held 4 bases outside the gene matches. Germline CDR1 and CDR2: PRHDT and FYEKMQ (reference sequence). The CDR3 DNA sequence: TGTGCCAGCAGCAAAACAGGGGGCGCTAACTATGGCTACACCTTC. This codes for CASSKTGGANYGYTF.

This CDR3 reads CASSDSHLGNTGELFF. The CDR3 DNA is TGTGCCAGCAGTGACTCGCATCTCGGGAACACCGGGGAGCTGTTTTTT. V gene TRBV6-4 combines with J gene TRBJ2-2; D remains unclear. Trimming pared 0 bases from V and 1 base from J, leaving 9 bases between. This CDR3 is 16 amino acids long. CDR1 and CDR2 from the germline V gene are MRHNA and SNTAGT.

CDR3 amino acids: CASSPLDRADSPLHF. CDR3 sequence (DNA): TGTGCCAGCTCACCTTTAGACAGGGCGGATTCACCCCTCCACTTT. The V call is TRBV18, the J call TRBJ1-6; the match to TRBD1 covers 7 bases. CDR3 length equals 15 residues. Germline CDR1 KGHSH, CDR2 LQKENI. The ends lost 3 bases at V and 8 bases at J; junction bases unmatched: 7.

This chain joins TRBV21-1 and TRBJ2-3; the tabulated D call, TRBD1, remains unverified against the DNA. TRBV21-1 is annotated as a pseudogene. There are 17 residues in the CDR3. This chain's CDR3 is CASSKVEPYAGPDTQYF. CDR3 coding DNA: TGTGCCAGCAGCAAAGTAGAACCGTACGCAGGGCCAGATACGCAGTATTTT.

The chain carries TRBV2 and TRBJ1-3, with TRBD1 identical over 7 bases. Looked up from germline, CDR1 is SNHLY and CDR2 is FYNNEI. V lost 7 bases to trimming and J lost 0 bases; unmatched junction nucleotides: 6. CDR3 length: 15 residues. CDR3 DNA: TGTGCCAGCAAGACGGACAGGAGCTCTGGAAACACCATATATTTT. It encodes CASKTDRSSGNTIYF.

The count of this clone is one. This chain uses TRBV7-2 with TRBJ2-5; weak D call: TRBD1 (6 bases). The CDR3 is made up of 14 amino acids. Germline CDR1 reads SGHTA; CDR2 reads FQGNSA. The V end lost 2 bases, the J end lost 4 bases, and 11 bases lay between the germline ends. DNA for the CDR3: TGTGCCAGCAGCTTACAGGGGTTTAGAGAGACCCAGTACTTC. It is translated as CASSLQGFRETQYF.

The chain carries TRBV7-2 and TRBJ1-4; D ambiguous. This CDR3 region has 14 residues. Trimming took 3 bases from V and 4 from J, leaving 9 bases between them. Germline CDR1 is SGHTA and CDR2 is FQGNSA. This CDR3 is CASSFEGSNEKLFF. CDR3 bases: TGTGCCAGCAGCTTTGAGGGAAGTAATGAAAAACTGTTTTTT.

The rearrangement uses TRBV18 and TRBJ2-3; maybe TRBD1 (6 bases). The V gene lost 1 base and the J gene lost 0 bases, with 8 bases spanning the gap. The CDR3 loop spans 15 amino acids. Per the germline V gene, CDR1 is KGHSH and CDR2 is LQKENI. The CDR3 protein is CASSPRQESTDTQYF. CDR3 in DNA: TGTGCCAGCTCACCACGACAGGAGAGCACAGATACGCAGTATTTT.

This clone has just one count. The CDR3 DNA reads as TGTGCCAGCAGTGAAGGGTGGGGAGATAATTCACCCCTCCACTTT. It encodes CASSEGWGDNSPLHF. V is TRBV25-1 and J is TRBJ1-6; D gene ambiguous. Germline lookup yields CDR1 MGHDK and CDR2 SYGVNS. The CDR3 is 15 amino acids. The V and J ends lost 2 bases and 5 bases respectively, with 10 bases between them.

The chain is built from TRBV7-2 and TRBJ2-5; 7 bases are shared with TRBD1. There are 12 residues in the CDR3. Losses at the gene ends were 2 bases for V and 7 bases for J; bases not matched to a gene: 1. Germline assignment: CDR1 SGHTA and CDR2 FQGNSA. The CDR3 DNA reads TGTGCCAGCAGCTTATCAGGGGGGACCCAGTACTTC. This translates into CASSLSGGTQYF.

The chain recombines TRBV2 with TRBJ2-7, with 8 bases aligning to TRBD1. Per germline, CDR1 SNHLY and CDR2 FYNNEI. The ends lost 4 bases at V and 3 bases at J; junction bases unmatched: 5. This CDR3 is 14 amino acids long. The CDR3 nucleotides are TGTGCCAGCAGTGCGGGACAGGAGATCTACGAGCAGTACTTC. Translated: CASSAGQEIYEQYF.

In DNA form, the CDR3 reads TGTGCCAGCAGCTTATCAGGGGGATACAATGAGCAGTTCTTC. As protein: CASSLSGGYNEQFF. The V and J genes are TRBV5-8 and TRBJ2-1; 7 nucleotides line up with TRBD1. After removal of 2 bases from V and 4 bases from J, the junction contained 3 bases not matched to a gene. CDR3 size: 14 residues. From germline, CDR1 is SGHTS and CDR2 YDEGEE.

The rearrangement links TRBV9 to TRBJ2-3; D perhaps matches TRBD1 (5 bases). The V and J ends lost 2 bases and 4 bases respectively, with 14 bases between them. Germline V gives CDR1 SGDLS, CDR2 YYNGEE. CDR3 length equals 15 residues. CDR3 protein: CASSVEGENSDTQYF. In DNA form, the CDR3 reads TGTGCCAGCAGCGTTGAAGGGGAAAATTCAGATACGCAGTATTTT.

This chain connects TRBV6-6 to TRBJ1-2, with D possibly matching TRBD1 (6 bases). Trimming cost V 6 bases and J 8 bases, with 22 bases left between them. The germline V gene encodes CDR1 MNHNY and CDR2 SVGAGI (reference sequence). There are 15 residues in the CDR3. The CDR3 sequence: CASSRTDRRWEGYTF. In nucleotides, the CDR3 is TGTGCCAGCAGCAGAACGGACAGAAGATGGGAGGGCTACACCTTC.

The count of this clone is one. The V call is TRBV7-2, the J call TRBJ2-7; the D gene is possibly TRBD1 (5 bases). This CDR3 is 14 amino acids long. V lost 4 bases and J lost 2, with 12 bases in between. Germline lookup yields CDR1 SGHTA and CDR2 FQGNSA. The CDR3 DNA sequence: TGTGCCAGCAGCTCGTCAGGGTCACCCTACGAGCAGTACTTC. Translated, it gives CASSSSGSPYEQYF.

The gene calls are TRBV11-1 and TRBJ1-2, with D uncertain. The germline gives CDR1 SGHAT, CDR2 FQDESV (reference sequence). The CDR3 covers 14 residues. V lost 2 bases, J lost 5 bases, and 12 bases lay in between. The CDR3 loop reads CASSLTLLMYGYTF. DNA of the CDR3: TGTGCCAGCAGCTTAACTCTTCTGATGTATGGCTACACCTTC.

The rearrangement joins TRBV7-2 to TRBJ2-2; 7 bases fit TRBD1. The CDR3 covers 14 residues. V shed 5 bases and J 6 bases; nucleotides not matched to a gene: 6. Looked up from germline, CDR1 is SGHTA and CDR2 is FQGNSA. The CDR3 protein is CASSQHRGSGELFF. The DNA of the CDR3 is TGTGCCAGCAGCCAGCACAGGGGATCCGGGGAGCTGTTTTTT.

The chain employs TRBV13 and TRBJ2-1; no firm D call. Per germline, CDR1 PRHDT and CDR2 FYEKMQ (reference sequence). This CDR3 spans 13 amino acids. The V and J ends lost 6 bases and 4 bases respectively, with 10 bases between them. In nucleotides, the CDR3 is TGTGCCAGCAGTGCCGCGGATTACAATGAGCAGTTCTTC. It specifies CASSAADYNEQFF.

CDR3 sequence (DNA): TGTGCCAGCAGACCCGAGACAGGGTCCAAAAACATTCAGTACTTC. Translated, it gives CASRPETGSKNIQYF. This chain joins TRBV25-1 and TRBJ2-4, with 7 bases that match TRBD1. J was trimmed by 2 bases and V by 6 bases; bases with no gene match: 7. The germline gives CDR1 MGHDK, CDR2 SYGVNS. The CDR3 sequence is 15 residues long.

This chain uses TRBV5-6 with TRBJ2-3, with 7 positions matching TRBD2. CDR1 SGHDT and CDR2 YYEEEE come from the germline V gene. This CDR3 has 14 residues. Unmatched junction bases numbered 7, after V lost 6 bases and J lost 3 bases. CDR3 in amino acids: CASTGRGLTDTQYF. CDR3 bases: TGTGCCAGCACGGGGCGGGGGTTGACAGATACGCAGTATTTT. Drawing the rest from reference TRBV5-6 and TRBJ2-3, the complete variable domain is DAGVTQSPTHLIKTRGQQVTLRCSPKSGHDTVSWYQQALGQGPQFIFQYYEEEERQRGNFPDRFSGHQFPNYSSELNVNALLLGDSALYLCASTGRGLTDTQYFGPGTRLTVL.

This clone was counted a few times. The V gene is TRBV14, the J gene TRBJ2-4; 9 nucleotides align to TRBD2. Trimming cost V 4 bases and J 6 bases; bases outside gene matches: 7. Germline V lookup: CDR1 SGHDN, CDR2 FVKESK. The CDR3 is 15 amino acids. The CDR3 region is CASSLGLASANIQYF. The CDR3 nucleotides read TGTGCCAGCAGCCTCGGACTAGCGTCTGCAAACATTCAGTACTTC.

The V call is TRBV2, the J call TRBJ2-5; D might be TRBD2 (5 bases). From germline, CDR1 is SNHLY and CDR2 FYNNEI. The CDR3 runs to 15 residues. V gave up 3 bases and J gave up 4 bases, with 15 bases separating them. The CDR3 coding sequence is TGTGCCAGCAGTGAGCGGACTCTTGTGGGAGAGACCCAGTACTTC. Translating it yields CASSERTLVGETQYF.

This chain uses TRBV20-1 with TRBJ1-1; perhaps TRBD1 as D (5 bases). Germline values: CDR1 DFQATT, CDR2 SNEGSKA (reference sequence). Between the trimmed V and J ends, which lost 3 bases and 9 bases, there was a span of 11 bases. The CDR3 loop spans 11 amino acids. The CDR3 spells CSASPGGKAFF. CDR3 coding DNA: TGCAGTGCTAGTCCCGGGGGAAAAGCTTTCTTT.

The chain has TRBV7-9 and TRBJ1-5; 10 bases match TRBD1. V lost 5 bases, J lost 3 bases, and 7 bases stayed unmatched. The length of the CDR3 is 16 residues. The germline CDR1 and CDR2 sequences are SEHNR and FQNEAQ (reference sequence). In DNA, the CDR3 is TGTGCCAGCAGCCCCCTGGGACAGGGGACCAATCAGCCCCAGCATTTT. Amino acids: CASSPLGQGTNQPQHF.